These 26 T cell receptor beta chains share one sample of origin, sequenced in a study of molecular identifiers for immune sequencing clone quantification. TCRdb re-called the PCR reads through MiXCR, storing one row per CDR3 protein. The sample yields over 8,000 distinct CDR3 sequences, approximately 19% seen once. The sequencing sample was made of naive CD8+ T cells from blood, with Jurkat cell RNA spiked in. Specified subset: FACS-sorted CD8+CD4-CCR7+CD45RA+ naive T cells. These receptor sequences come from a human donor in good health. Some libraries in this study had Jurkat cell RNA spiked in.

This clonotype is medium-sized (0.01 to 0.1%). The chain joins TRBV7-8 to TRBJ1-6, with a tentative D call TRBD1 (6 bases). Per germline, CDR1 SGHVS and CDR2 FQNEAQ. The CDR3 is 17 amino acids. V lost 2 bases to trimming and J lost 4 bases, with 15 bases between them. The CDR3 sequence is CASSLTTRDIYNSPLHF. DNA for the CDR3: TGTGCCAGCAGCTTAACAACCCGGGACATTTATAATTCACCCCTCCACTTT.

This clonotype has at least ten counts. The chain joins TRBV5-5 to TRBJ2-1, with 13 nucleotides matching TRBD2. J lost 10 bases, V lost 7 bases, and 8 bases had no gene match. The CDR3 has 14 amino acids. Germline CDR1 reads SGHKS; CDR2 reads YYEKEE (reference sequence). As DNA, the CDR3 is TGTGCCAGCTTCGGACTAGCGGGGGTCCCCGAGCAGTTCTTC. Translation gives CASFGLAGVPEQFF.

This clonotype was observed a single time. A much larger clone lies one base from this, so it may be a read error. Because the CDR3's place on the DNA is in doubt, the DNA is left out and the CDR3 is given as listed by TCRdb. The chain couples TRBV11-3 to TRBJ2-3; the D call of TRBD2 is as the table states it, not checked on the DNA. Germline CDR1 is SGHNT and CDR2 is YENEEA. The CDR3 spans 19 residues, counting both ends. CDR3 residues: CASSLNFGVAGGIGDTKYF.

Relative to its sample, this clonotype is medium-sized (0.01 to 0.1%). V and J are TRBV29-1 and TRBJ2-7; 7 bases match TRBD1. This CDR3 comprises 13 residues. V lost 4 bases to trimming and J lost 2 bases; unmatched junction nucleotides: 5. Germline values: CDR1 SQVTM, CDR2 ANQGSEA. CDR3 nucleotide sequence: TGCAGCGTTGGGACAGGCGACACCTACGAGCAGTACTTC. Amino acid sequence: CSVGTGDTYEQYF.

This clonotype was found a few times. In DNA, the CDR3 is TGTGCCAGCAAGGAAGAGACACCGAACTCCTACGAGCAGTACTTC. Translated, it gives CASKEETPNSYEQYF. The chain recombines TRBV27 with TRBJ2-7; D is unresolved. The CDR3 has 15 amino acids. V was cut by 7 bases and J by 0 bases, with 16 bases left in between. The germline V gene has CDR1 MNHEY and CDR2 SMNVEV (reference sequence).

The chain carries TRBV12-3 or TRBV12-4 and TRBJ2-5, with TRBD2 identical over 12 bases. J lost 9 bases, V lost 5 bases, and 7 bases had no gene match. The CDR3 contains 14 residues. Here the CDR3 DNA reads TGTGCCAGCAGTACGCTAGCGGGAGGGTCGGCCCAGTACTTC. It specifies CASSTLAGGSAQYF.

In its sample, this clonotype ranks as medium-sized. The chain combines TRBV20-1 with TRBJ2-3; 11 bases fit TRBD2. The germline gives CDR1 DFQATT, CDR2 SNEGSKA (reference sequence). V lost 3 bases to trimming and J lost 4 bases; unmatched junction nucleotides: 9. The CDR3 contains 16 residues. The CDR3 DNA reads TGCAGTGCTAGTAAAGCTCTAGCGGGAGGCCCAGATACGCAGTATTTT. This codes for CSASKALAGGPDTQYF.

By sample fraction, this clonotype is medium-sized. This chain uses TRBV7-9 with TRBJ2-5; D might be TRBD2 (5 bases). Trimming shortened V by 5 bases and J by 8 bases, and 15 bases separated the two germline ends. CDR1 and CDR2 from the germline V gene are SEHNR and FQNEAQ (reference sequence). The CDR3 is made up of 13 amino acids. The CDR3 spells CASSPSVGVTQYF. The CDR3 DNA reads TGTGCCAGCAGCCCCTCTGTCGGGGTCACCCAGTACTTC.

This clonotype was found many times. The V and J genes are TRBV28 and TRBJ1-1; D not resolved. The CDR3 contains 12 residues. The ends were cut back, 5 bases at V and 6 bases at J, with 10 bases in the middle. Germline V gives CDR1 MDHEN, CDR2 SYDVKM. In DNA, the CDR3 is TGTGCCAGCAGTATGAACAGCCCTGAAGCTTTCTTT. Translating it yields CASSMNSPEAFF.

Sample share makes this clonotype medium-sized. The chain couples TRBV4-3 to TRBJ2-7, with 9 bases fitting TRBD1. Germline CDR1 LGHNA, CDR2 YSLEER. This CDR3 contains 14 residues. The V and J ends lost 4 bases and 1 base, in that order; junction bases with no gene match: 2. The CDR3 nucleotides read TGCGCCAGCAGCCGGGGGACAGGGTCCTACGAGCAGTACTTC. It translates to CASSRGTGSYEQYF.

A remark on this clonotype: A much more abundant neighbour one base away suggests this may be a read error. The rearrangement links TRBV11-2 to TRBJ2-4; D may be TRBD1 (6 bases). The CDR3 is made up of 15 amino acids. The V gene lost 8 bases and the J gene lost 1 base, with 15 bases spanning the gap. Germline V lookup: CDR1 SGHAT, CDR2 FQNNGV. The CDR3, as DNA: TGTGCCAGCGGCGGACAGATTTTGGCCAAAAACATTCAGTACTTC. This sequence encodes CASGGQILAKNIQYF.

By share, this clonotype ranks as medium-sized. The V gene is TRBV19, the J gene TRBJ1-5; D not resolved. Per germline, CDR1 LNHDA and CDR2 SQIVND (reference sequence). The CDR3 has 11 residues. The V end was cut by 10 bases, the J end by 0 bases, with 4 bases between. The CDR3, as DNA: TGTGCCACTCCTAGCAATCAGCCCCAGCATTTT. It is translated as CATPSNQPQHF.

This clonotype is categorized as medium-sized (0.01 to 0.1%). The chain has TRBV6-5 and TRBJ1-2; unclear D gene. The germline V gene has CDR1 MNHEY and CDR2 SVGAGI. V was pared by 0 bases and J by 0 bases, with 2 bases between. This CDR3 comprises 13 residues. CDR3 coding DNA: TGTGCCAGCAGTTACTCTTCTAACTATGGCTACACCTTC. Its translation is CASSYSSNYGYTF.

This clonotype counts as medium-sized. CDR3 protein: CASSLAFGAGGPSDTQYF. The DNA for the CDR3 is TGTGCCAGCAGCTTAGCGTTCGGAGCGGGAGGGCCCTCAGATACGCAGTATTTT. The V gene is TRBV7-9, the J gene TRBJ2-3; 10 nucleotides match TRBD2. Trimming removed 0 bases from V and 4 bases from J; junction bases left unmatched: 10. CDR3 size: 18 residues. CDR1 and CDR2 (germline): SEHNR, FQNEAQ (reference sequence).

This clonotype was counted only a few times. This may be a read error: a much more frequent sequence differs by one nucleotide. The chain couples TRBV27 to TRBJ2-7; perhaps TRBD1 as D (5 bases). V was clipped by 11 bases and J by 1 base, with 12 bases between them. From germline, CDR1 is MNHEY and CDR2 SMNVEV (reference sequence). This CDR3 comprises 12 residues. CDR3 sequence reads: CAAGYVSYEQYF. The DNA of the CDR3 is TGTGCCGCAGGGTACGTTTCCTACGAGCAGTACTTC.

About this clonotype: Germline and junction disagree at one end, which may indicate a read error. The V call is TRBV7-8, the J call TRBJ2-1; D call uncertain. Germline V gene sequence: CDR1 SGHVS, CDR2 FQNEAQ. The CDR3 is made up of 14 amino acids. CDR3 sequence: CASSLSSARNEQFF. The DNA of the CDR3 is TGTGCCAGTAGCTTGTCCTCAGCTAGGAATGAGCAGTTCTTC.

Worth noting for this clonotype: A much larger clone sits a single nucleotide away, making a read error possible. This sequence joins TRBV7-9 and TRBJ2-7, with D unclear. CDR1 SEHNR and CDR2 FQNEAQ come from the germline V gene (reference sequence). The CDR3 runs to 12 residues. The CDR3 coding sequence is TGTGTCAGCAGCTTAGTTGCTAGAAAGCAGTACTTC. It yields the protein CVSSLVARKQYF.

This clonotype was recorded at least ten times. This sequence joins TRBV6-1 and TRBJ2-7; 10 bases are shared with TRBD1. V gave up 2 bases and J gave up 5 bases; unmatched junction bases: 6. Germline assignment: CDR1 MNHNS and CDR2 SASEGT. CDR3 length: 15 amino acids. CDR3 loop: CASSELGTGAHEQYF. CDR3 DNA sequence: TGTGCCAGCAGTGAACTGGGGACAGGGGCGCACGAGCAGTACTTC.

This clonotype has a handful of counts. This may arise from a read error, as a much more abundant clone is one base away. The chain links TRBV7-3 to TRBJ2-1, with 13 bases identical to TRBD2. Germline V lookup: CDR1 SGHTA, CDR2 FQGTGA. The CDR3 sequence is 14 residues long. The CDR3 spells CASSPGLAGYEQSF. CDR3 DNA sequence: TGTGCCAGCAGCCCGGGACTAGCGGGATATGAGCAGTCCTTC.

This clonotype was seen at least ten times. CDR3 protein: CASSIQGQPSQYF. The CDR3 nucleotides read TGTGCCAGTAGTATCCAGGGGCAGCCAAGCCAGTACTTC. This chain joins TRBV19 and TRBJ2-5, with D perhaps TRBD1 (6 bases). Germline lookup yields CDR1 LNHDA and CDR2 SQIVND (reference sequence). The CDR3 is 13 residues long. Trimming removed 3 bases from V and 10 bases from J, with 15 bases in between.

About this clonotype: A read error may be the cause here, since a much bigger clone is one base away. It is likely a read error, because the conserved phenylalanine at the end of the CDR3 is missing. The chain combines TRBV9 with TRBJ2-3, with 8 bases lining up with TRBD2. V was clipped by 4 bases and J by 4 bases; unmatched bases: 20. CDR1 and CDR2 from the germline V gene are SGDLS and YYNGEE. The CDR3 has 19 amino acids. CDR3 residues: CASSPLPAGGPYRSDTQYS. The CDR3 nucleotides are TGTGCCAGCAGCCCCCTCCCGGCGGGAGGCCCCTATCGATCAGATACGCAGTATTCT.

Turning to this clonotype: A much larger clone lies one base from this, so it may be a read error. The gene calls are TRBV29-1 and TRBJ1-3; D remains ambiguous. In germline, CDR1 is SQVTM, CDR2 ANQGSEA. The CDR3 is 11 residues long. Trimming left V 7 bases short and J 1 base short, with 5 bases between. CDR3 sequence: CSATSGNTIYF. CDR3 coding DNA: TGCAGCGCGACTTCTGGAAACACCATATATTTT.

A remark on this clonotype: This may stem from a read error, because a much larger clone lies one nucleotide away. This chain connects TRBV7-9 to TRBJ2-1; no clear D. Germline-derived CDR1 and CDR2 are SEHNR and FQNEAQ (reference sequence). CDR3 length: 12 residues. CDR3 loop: CASSLAHNEKFF. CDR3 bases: TGTGCCAGCAGCTTAGCCCACAATGAGAAGTTCTTC.

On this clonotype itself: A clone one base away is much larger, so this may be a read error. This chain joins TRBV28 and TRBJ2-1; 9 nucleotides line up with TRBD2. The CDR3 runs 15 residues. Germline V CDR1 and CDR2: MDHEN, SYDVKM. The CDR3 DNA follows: TGTGCCTGCAGTTTTCCGCGGGAGGGCCGGGTTGGGCAGTTCTTC. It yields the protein CACSFPREGRVGQFF. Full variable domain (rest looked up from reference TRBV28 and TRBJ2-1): DVKVTQSSRYLVKRTGEKVFLECVQDMDHENMFWYRQDPGLGLRLIYFSYDVKMKEKGDIPEGYSVSREKKERFSLILESASTNQTSMYLCACSFPREGRVGQFFGPGTRLTVL.

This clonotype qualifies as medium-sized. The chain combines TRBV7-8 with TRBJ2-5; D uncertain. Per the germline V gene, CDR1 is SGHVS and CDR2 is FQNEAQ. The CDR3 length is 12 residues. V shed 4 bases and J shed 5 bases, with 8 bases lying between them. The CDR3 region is CASSSPIETQYF. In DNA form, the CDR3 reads TGTGCCAGCAGCTCCCCGATCGAGACCCAGTACTTC. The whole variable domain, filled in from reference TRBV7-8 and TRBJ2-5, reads GAGVSQSPRYKVAKRGQDVALRCDPISGHVSLFWYQQALGQGPEFLTYFQNEAQLDKSGLPSDRFFAERPEGSVSTLKIQRTQQEDSAVYLCASSSPIETQYFGPGTRLLVL.

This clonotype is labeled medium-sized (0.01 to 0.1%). CDR3 DNA sequence: TGTGCCAGCAGCTTAGCTCCGACGGGTTCATACGAGCAGTACTTC. Protein: CASSLAPTGSYEQYF. The chain links TRBV11-2 to TRBJ2-7; D uncertain. CDR1 is SGHAT and CDR2 is FQNNGV in the germline V gene. Trimming removed 1 base at V and 4 bases at J, with 14 bases between. This CDR3 region has 15 residues.